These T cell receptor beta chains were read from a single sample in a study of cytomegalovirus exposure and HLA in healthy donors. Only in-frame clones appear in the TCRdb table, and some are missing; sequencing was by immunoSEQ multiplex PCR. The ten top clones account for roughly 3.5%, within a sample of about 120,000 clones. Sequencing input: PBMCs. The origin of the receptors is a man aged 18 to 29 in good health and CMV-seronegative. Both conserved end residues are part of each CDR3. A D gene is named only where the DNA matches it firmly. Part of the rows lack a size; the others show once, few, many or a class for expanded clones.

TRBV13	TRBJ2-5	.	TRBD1	CASSFNRGRQETQYF	TGTGCCAGCAGCTTCAACAGGGGGCGCCAAGAGACCCAGTACTTC
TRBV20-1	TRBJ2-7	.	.	CSASPLVEQYF	TGCAGTGCTTCCCCACTTGTCGAGCAGTACTTC
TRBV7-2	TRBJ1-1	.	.	CASSPRTEAFF	TGTGCCAGCAGCCCTCGCACTGAAGCTTTCTTT
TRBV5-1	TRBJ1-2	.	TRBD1	CASSRTMDRAEGYTF	TGCGCCAGCAGCCGGACCATGGACAGGGCTGAAGGCTACACCTTC
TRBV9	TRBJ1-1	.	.	CASSVGGQNTEAFF	TGTGCCAGCAGCGTAGGCGGGCAGAACACTGAAGCTTTCTTT
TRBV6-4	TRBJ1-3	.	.	CASSRTKRAGNTIYF	TGTGCCAGCAGCCGGACCAAGCGGGCCGGAAACACCATATATTTT
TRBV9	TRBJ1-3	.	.	CASSVSGGTGLSGNTIYF	TGTGCCAGCAGCGTCAGCGGTGGAACAGGGCTGTCTGGAAACACCATATATTTT
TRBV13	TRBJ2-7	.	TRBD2	CASSFCSGGRCEQYF	TGTGCCAGCAGCTTTTGTAGCGGGGGGCGCTGCGAGCAGTACTTC
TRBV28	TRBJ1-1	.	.	CASSLTGKDTEAFF	TGTGCCAGCAGTTTAACAGGGAAGGACACTGAAGCTTTCTTT
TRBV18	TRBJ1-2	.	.	CASSPSMGAGDGYTF	TGTGCCAGCTCACCGAGTATGGGGGCAGGTGATGGCTACACCTTC
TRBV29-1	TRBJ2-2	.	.	CSVEVSRGATGELFF	TGCAGCGTTGAAGTATCCAGGGGAGCCACCGGGGAGCTGTTTTTT
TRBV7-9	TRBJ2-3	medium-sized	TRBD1	CASSPGTGETDTQYF	TGTGCCAGCAGCCCTGGGACAGGGGAGACAGATACGCAGTATTTT
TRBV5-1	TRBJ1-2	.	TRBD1	CASRPDRGGDGYTF	TGCGCCAGCAGACCGGACAGGGGCGGCGATGGCTACACCTTC
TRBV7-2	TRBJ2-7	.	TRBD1	CASSFGTGLYEQYF	TGTGCCAGCAGCTTCGGGACAGGGCTTTACGAGCAGTACTTC
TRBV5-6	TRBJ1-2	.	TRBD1	CASSPPGQGAGYTF	TGTGCCAGCAGCCCGCCTGGACAGGGGGCTGGCTACACCTTC
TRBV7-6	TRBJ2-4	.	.	CASSLGERNIQYF	TGTGCCAGCAGCTTAGGGGAGCGAAACATTCAGTACTTC
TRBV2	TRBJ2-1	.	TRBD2	CASSRTSGGVAEQFF	TGTGCCAGCAGTCGGACTAGCGGGGGGGTAGCTGAGCAGTTCTTC
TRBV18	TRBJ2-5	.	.	CASSPTSKKETQYF	TGTGCCAGCTCACCAACTTCAAAGAAAGAGACCCAGTACTTC
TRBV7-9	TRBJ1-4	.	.	CASSSRGAGDEKLFF	TGTGCCAGCAGCTCCCGGGGGGCGGGTGATGAAAAACTGTTTTTT
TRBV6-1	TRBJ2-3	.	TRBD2	CASSELAGRSDTQYF	TGTGCCAGCAGTGAACTAGCGGGGAGGTCAGATACGCAGTATTTT
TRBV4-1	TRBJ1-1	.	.	CASSPGEGRVTNTEAFF	TGCGCCAGCAGCCCCGGGGAGGGGCGGGTGACGAACACTGAAGCTTTCTTT
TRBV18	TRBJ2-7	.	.	CASSLQIGAVLYEQYF	TGTGCCAGCTCACTACAAATTGGGGCGGTCCTCTACGAGCAGTACTTC
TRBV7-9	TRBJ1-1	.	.	CASSPQMNTEAFF	TGTGCCAGCAGCCCCCAGATGAACACTGAAGCTTTCTTT
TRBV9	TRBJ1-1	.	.	CASSVTSQSEAFF	TGTGCCAGCAGCGTAACCTCCCAAAGCGAAGCTTTCTTT
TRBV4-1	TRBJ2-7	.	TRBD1	CASSQRRDSTYEQYF	TGCGCCAGCAGCCAGCGCCGGGACAGCACCTACGAGCAGTACTTC
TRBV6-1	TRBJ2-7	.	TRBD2	CASSGAGGIYEQYF	TGTGCCAGCAGTGGGGCGGGGGGGATCTACGAGCAGTACTTC
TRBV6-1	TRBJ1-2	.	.	CASRLHPGYTF	TGTGCCAGCCGACTGCACCCGGGCTACACCTTC
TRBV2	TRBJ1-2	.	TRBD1	CASSVGDRGKYF	TGTGCCAGCAGTGTTGGTGACAGGGGAAAGTACTTC
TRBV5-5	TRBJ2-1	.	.	CASSPLGVGADEQFF	TGTGCCAGCAGCCCCTTAGGGGTGGGGGCCGATGAGCAGTTCTTC
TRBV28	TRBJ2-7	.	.	CASSLSGFSYEQYF	TGTGCCAGCAGTTTGTCAGGGTTCTCCTACGAGCAGTACTTC
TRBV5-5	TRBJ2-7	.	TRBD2	CASSLTSGVSSYEQYF	TGTGCCAGCAGCTTAACTAGCGGGGTTAGCTCCTACGAGCAGTACTTC
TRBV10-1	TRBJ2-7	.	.	CASSAGGEQYF	TGCGCCAGCAGTGCCGGTGGCGAGCAGTACTTC
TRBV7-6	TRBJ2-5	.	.	CASSDHRYQETQYF	TGTGCCAGCAGCGACCACAGGTACCAAGAGACCCAGTACTTC
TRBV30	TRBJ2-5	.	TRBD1	CAWRTGETQYF	TGTGCCTGGCGGACAGGGGAGACCCAGTACTTC
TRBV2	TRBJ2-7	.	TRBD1	CASRDRGPYEQYF	TGTGCCAGCAGAGACAGGGGGCCATACGAGCAGTACTTC
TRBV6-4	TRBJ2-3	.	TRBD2	CASSDRGLAGGPSTDTQYF	TGTGCCAGCAGTGACCGAGGACTAGCGGGGGGCCCTAGCACAGATACGCAGTATTTT
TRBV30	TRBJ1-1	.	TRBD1	CAWSATGGLAFF	TGTGCCTGGAGTGCGACAGGGGGCCTAGCTTTCTTT
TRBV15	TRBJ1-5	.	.	CATSRDSYSNQPQHF	TGTGCCACCAGCAGGGACAGTTATAGCAATCAGCCCCAGCATTTT
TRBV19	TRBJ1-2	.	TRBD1	CASSIDLRDRSPYGYTF	TGTGCCAGTAGTATAGATCTTCGGGACAGAAGTCCCTATGGCTACACCTTC
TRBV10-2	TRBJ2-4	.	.	CASSVSLEARNLAKNIQYF	TGCGCCAGCAGTGTCTCCCTCGAAGCTAGAAACTTAGCCAAAAACATTCAGTACTTC
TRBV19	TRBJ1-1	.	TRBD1	CASSWDRAVNTEAFF	TGTGCCAGTAGTTGGGACAGGGCTGTGAACACTGAAGCTTTCTTT
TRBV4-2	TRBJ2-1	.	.	CAGSLPAGGNEQFF	TGTGCCGGCAGCCTCCCTGCAGGGGGGAATGAGCAGTTCTTC
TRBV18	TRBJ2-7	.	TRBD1	CASSPYTDRVSKSEQYF	TGTGCCAGCTCACCATACACGGACAGGGTCAGTAAATCCGAGCAGTACTTC
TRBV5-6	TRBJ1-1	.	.	CASRGGNTEAFF	TGTGCCAGCAGAGGGGGGAACACTGAAGCTTTCTTT
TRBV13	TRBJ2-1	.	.	CASSSGSMSYNEQFF	TGTGCCAGCAGCTCCGGGTCGATGTCCTACAATGAGCAGTTCTTC
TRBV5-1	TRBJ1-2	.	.	CASSLLGDYGYTF	TGCGCCAGCAGCTTGTTAGGGGACTATGGCTACACCTTC
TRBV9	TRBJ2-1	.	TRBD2	CASKPLAGWMDNEQFF	TGTGCCAGCAAACCATTAGCGGGGTGGATGGACAATGAGCAGTTCTTC
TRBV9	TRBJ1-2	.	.	CASSDGGFYGYTF	TGTGCCAGCAGCGACGGCGGGTTCTATGGCTACACCTTC
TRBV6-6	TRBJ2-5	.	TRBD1	CASSYSQGAAGETQYF	TGTGCCAGCAGTTACTCCCAGGGGGCCGCTGGGGAGACCCAGTACTTC
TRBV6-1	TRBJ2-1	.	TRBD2	CASSEDLGLAGDGNEQFF	TGTGCCAGCAGTGAAGATTTGGGACTAGCGGGAGACGGAAATGAGCAGTTCTTC
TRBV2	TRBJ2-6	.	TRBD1	CASRPGTGMFGANVLTF	TGTGCCAGCAGACCCGGGACAGGGATGTTTGGGGCCAACGTCCTGACTTTC
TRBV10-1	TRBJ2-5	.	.	CASSESLEGETQYF	TGCGCCAGCAGTGAGTCGTTGGAGGGGGAGACCCAGTACTTC
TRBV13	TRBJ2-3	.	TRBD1	CASSSNADRGATDTQYF	TGTGCCAGCAGCTCGAATGCGGACAGGGGGGCCACAGATACGCAGTATTTT
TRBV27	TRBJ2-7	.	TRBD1	CASSLQTGGAYYEQYF	TGTGCCAGCAGTCTTCAAACAGGGGGCGCGTATTACGAGCAGTACTTC